This T cell receptor beta chain is drawn from a study of Ad26.COV2.S vaccination and SARS-CoV-2 variants. For the study at large: Of the COV1001 trial arms, the Ad26.COV2.S arm included the donor.

Trimming stripped 3 bases from V and 0 bases from J, with 11 bases between. The CDR3 spans 16 residues. Germline CDR1 reads LGHNA; CDR2 reads YSLEER. Note on this clone: The antigen is unknown.

The method was immunoSEQ multiplex PCR; TCRdb's version includes in-frame clones alone and lacks a portion of them. The sample has about 350,000 clones; about 88% are singletons. Treatment: some 20 received Ad26.COV2.S at low or high dose, single or two shots; roughly 5 received placebo; per-sample allocation not given. The investigators took samples on day 63 after the first vaccine or placebo injection. Expression of Wuhan-strain SARS-CoV-2 spike came from the Ad26 vector that formed the vaccine. Study findings and constraints: TCR breadth and depth estimates may have understated total T cell responses.

This receptor was identified in a person aged 18-60 years who received the Ad26.COV2.S COVID-19 vaccine or a placebo. The material sequenced was peripheral blood, taken in a trial of Ad26.COV2.S vaccine versus placebo. The chain couples TRBV4-3 to TRBJ1-4; the D is unclear. The CDR3 is CASSQRAGATNEKLFF. The CDR3 DNA reads TGCGCCAGCAGCCAGAGGGCCGGGGCAACTAATGAAAAACTGTTTTTT.